One and the same sample provided the 27 T cell receptor beta chains below, sequenced in a study of technical replicates of blood from a handful of donors. Produced via immunoSEQ multiplex PCR; TCRdb's table is partial and in-frame only. Of approximately 60,000 clones detected, 80% to 90% appear once; the ten largest clones hold about 5%. Sequencing input: PBMCs. Source of these receptors: a human donor in good health. Some clones in this sample may be carry-over from other donors' samples.

This chain uses TRBV6-5 with TRBJ2-2, with D unclear. V lost 2 bases, J lost 5 bases, and 15 bases lay in between. This CDR3 comprises 16 residues. CDR1 and CDR2 (germline): MNHEY, SVGAGI. CDR3: CASSYQPNQKTGELFF. CDR3 in DNA: TGTGCCAGCAGTTACCAACCAAACCAGAAAACCGGGGAGCTGTTTTTT.

The J gene is TRBJ2-7, the V gene TRBV7-9; 10 bases are shared with TRBD1. V shed 3 bases, J shed 6 bases, and the junction held 8 bases outside the gene matches. This CDR3 is 15 amino acids long. The germline CDR1 and CDR2 sequences are SEHNR and FQNEAQ (reference sequence). CDR3 in amino acids: CASSFIGQGVFEQYF. CDR3 bases: TGTGCCAGCAGCTTTATAGGACAGGGGGTGTTCGAGCAGTACTTC.

CDR3 coding DNA: TGTGCCAGCAGCCAGACAGCTTACGAGCAGTACTTC. Protein: CASSQTAYEQYF. The chain carries TRBV7-8 and TRBJ2-7, with D possibly matching TRBD1 (5 bases). V was pared by 5 bases and J by 4 bases, with 9 bases between. Per the germline V gene, CDR1 is SGHVS and CDR2 is FQNEAQ. CDR3 size: 12 residues.

The chain couples TRBV21-1 to TRBJ2-7; the table's D gene call, TRBD1, was not cross checked with the DNA. TRBV21-1 is given as a pseudogene. The CDR3 has 13 residues. CDR3 amino acids: CASSKGQFYEQYF. The CDR3 DNA reads as TGTGCCAGCAGCAAAGGTCAGTTCTACGAGCAGTACTTC.

V is TRBV2 and J is TRBJ2-7, with D perhaps matching TRBD1 (5 bases). Trimming pared 1 base from V and 4 bases from J, leaving 8 bases between. Germline lookup yields CDR1 SNHLY and CDR2 FYNNEI. The CDR3 runs to 13 residues. The DNA of the CDR3 is TGTGCCAGCAGTGAAGAGGACACGTACGAGCAGTACTTC. It encodes CASSEEDTYEQYF. Based on the CDR3 plus reference TRBV2 and TRBJ2-7, the full variable domain is EPEVTQTPSHQVTQMGQEVILRCVPISNHLYFYWYRQILGQKVEFLVSFYNNEISEKSEIFDDQFSVERPDGSNFTLKIRSTKLEDSAMYFCASSEEDTYEQYFGPGTRLTVT.

The gene calls are TRBV7-2 and TRBJ2-7; D not resolved. V lost 3 bases and J 2 bases, leaving 8 bases between the germline ends. Germline-derived CDR1 and CDR2 are SGHTA and FQGNSA. The length of the CDR3 is 13 residues. The CDR3 DNA follows: TGTGCCAGCAGCTTCGCAGAGGCCTACGAGCAGTACTTC. Its protein product is CASSFAEAYEQYF. The full variable domain, rest sourced from reference TRBV7-2 and TRBJ2-7, is GAGVSQSPSNKVTEKGKDVELRCDPISGHTALYWYRQSLGQGLEFLIYFQGNSAPDKSGLPSDRFSAERTGGSVSTLTIQRTQQEDSAVYLCASSFAEAYEQYFGPGTRLTVT.

This chain connects TRBV10-3 to TRBJ2-3; possibly TRBD1 for D (6 bases). The CDR3 has 14 amino acids. The germline CDR1 and CDR2 sequences are ENHRY and SYGVKD. V was cut by 7 bases and J by 2 bases, with 13 bases left in between. CDR3 nucleotides: TGTGCCATCACCGCCGACAGGTTCACAGATACGCAGTATTTT. Its translation is CAITADRFTDTQYF.

This chain links TRBV19 with TRBJ1-1; a weak D match, TRBD1 (5 bases). V was shortened by 3 bases and J by 1 base, with 12 bases between the two germline ends. The CDR3 extends over 15 amino acids. Germline lookup yields CDR1 LNHDA and CDR2 SQIVND (reference sequence). The CDR3 DNA follows: TGTGCCAGTAGTATCGGGGCGGGGGGGAACACTGAAGCTTTCTTT. Amino acid sequence: CASSIGAGGNTEAFF.

The gene calls are TRBV9 and TRBJ2-2; 8 bases are shared with TRBD1. The CDR3 runs to 16 residues. J was trimmed by 0 bases and V by 1 base; bases with no gene match: 2. Germline values: CDR1 SGDLS, CDR2 YYNGEE. The CDR3 DNA sequence: TGTGCCAGCAGCGTACAGGGGGCTCCGAACACCGGGGAGCTGTTTTTT. Protein sequence: CASSVQGAPNTGELFF.

CDR3 sequence reads: CASSQDGTGEEKLFF. The CDR3, as DNA: TGCGCCAGCAGCCAAGATGGGACAGGGGAGGAAAAACTGTTTTTT. The gene calls are TRBV4-1 and TRBJ1-4; TRBD1 matches 10 bases. Germline V gene sequence: CDR1 MGHRA, CDR2 YSYEKL. This CDR3 is built from 15 residues. V dropped 0 bases and J dropped 8; count of bases not matched to a gene: 3.

The J gene is TRBJ2-7, the V gene TRBV9; TRBD2 matches 12 bases. This CDR3 is built from 14 residues. V gave up 0 bases and J gave up 6 bases; unmatched junction bases: 1. Germline V gene lookup returns CDR1 SGDLS and CDR2 YYNGEE. The CDR3 protein is CASSVELAGGEQYF. CDR3 nucleotides: TGTGCCAGCAGCGTAGAACTAGCGGGAGGCGAGCAGTACTTC.

The chain uses TRBV4-2 and TRBJ1-1, with D possibly being TRBD1 (5 bases). V was pared by 0 bases and J by 4 bases, with 9 bases between. There are 14 residues in the CDR3. Germline assignment: CDR1 LGHNA and CDR2 YNFKEQ. The CDR3 coding sequence is TGTGCCAGCAGCCAAGAGGGGGAGGGCACTGAAGCTTTCTTT. Encoded protein: CASSQEGEGTEAFF.

In this sample, this clone turned up a few times. The chain combines TRBV4-1 with TRBJ2-7, with D maybe TRBD1 (6 bases). The CDR3 covers 20 residues. Deletions cut 2 bases from V and 0 bases from J, with 26 bases between. Per germline, CDR1 MGHRA and CDR2 YSYEKL. In DNA form, the CDR3 reads TGCGCCAGCAGCCAATCCCCACCACCGAGACAGGCCCCAAGCTCCTACGAGCAGTACTTC. This sequence encodes CASSQSPPPRQAPSSYEQYF.

This clone occurred once. V usage is TRBV7-9 and J usage is TRBJ2-2; TRBD2 matches at 10 bases. Trimming took 5 bases from V and 7 from J; bases not matched to a gene: 10. This CDR3 contains 16 residues. Germline CDR1 is SEHNR and CDR2 is FQNEAQ (reference sequence). The CDR3 region is CASSLTASGRGGELFF. CDR3 nucleotide sequence: TGTGCCAGCAGCCTTACGGCTAGCGGGAGAGGCGGGGAGCTGTTTTTT.

This clone occurred a few times. The chain uses TRBV7-9 and TRBJ2-3; D ambiguous. Germline CDR1 is SEHNR and CDR2 is FQNEAQ (reference sequence). Trimming removed 7 bases from V and 8 bases from J, with 10 bases in between. CDR3 length equals 11 residues. The CDR3 loop is CASTAPGTQYF. The CDR3 region has the DNA TGTGCCAGCACCGCGCCCGGTACGCAGTATTTT.

This chain links TRBV7-9 with TRBJ1-1, with TRBD1 matching over 7 bases. Germline V CDR1 and CDR2: SEHNR, FQNEAQ (reference sequence). The CDR3 has 15 residues. The V gene end was trimmed by 5 bases and the J gene end by 1 base; junction bases not matched to a gene: 7. The CDR3 nucleotides are TGTGCCAGCAGCAAACGGGACAGCAAGAACACTGAAGCTTTCTTT. Its protein is CASSKRDSKNTEAFF.

The V and J genes are TRBV5-1 and TRBJ1-2; 7 nucleotides line up with TRBD1. Germline V gene data show CDR1 as SGHRS and CDR2 as YFSETQ. The CDR3 is 15 residues long. V lost 6 bases to trimming and J lost 5 bases; unmatched junction nucleotides: 13. CDR3 nucleotide sequence: TGCGCCAGCAAACCAGACAGGGCCCCGGGATATGGCTACACCTTC. Its protein product is CASKPDRAPGYGYTF.

The gene calls are TRBV5-6 and TRBJ2-5, with 10 nucleotides matching TRBD2. The trim removed 3 bases at V and 0 bases at J, leaving 2 bases unmatched. Germline-derived CDR1 and CDR2 are SGHDT and YYEEEE. The CDR3 loop spans 15 amino acids. The chain's CDR3 is CASSSSGGYQETQYF. DNA of the CDR3: TGTGCCAGCAGCTCTAGCGGGGGATACCAAGAGACCCAGTACTTC.

The chain carries TRBV19 and TRBJ2-7, with D possibly TRBD1 on 6 matching bases. Germline CDR1 reads LNHDA; CDR2 reads SQIVND (reference sequence). CDR3 size: 17 residues. V gave up 9 bases and J gave up 2 bases, with 26 bases separating them. The CDR3 sequence: CASEVPVLGTKTYEQYF. The CDR3 DNA follows: TGTGCCAGCGAAGTCCCGGTCTTGGGGACAAAAACCTACGAGCAGTACTTC.

This sequence joins TRBV11-2 and TRBJ2-7, with 8 bases fitting TRBD2. Unmatched junction bases numbered 4, after V lost 3 bases and J lost 0 bases. Looked up from germline, CDR1 is SGHAT and CDR2 is FQNNGV. The CDR3 spans 15 residues. The CDR3 nucleotides are TGTGCCAGCAGCTTTACTAGCGGCAGCTCCTACGAGCAGTACTTC. Encoded protein: CASSFTSGSSYEQYF.

The V and J genes are TRBV5-8 and TRBJ1-4; TRBD1 matches 8 bases. This CDR3 has 12 residues. Germline CDR1 and CDR2: SGHTS and YDEGEE. The V and J ends lost 7 bases and 16 bases, in that order; junction bases with no gene match: 12. CDR3 DNA sequence: TGTGCCAGCCGACCCGAAGTCGGGACAGGGTTTTTT. Its translation is CASRPEVGTGFF.

The chain is built from TRBV7-2 and TRBJ2-7, with 10 bases aligning to TRBD1. The V gene's germline CDR1 is SGHTA and CDR2 FQGNSA. J was trimmed by 3 bases and V by 1 base; bases with no gene match: 3. The CDR3 extends over 15 amino acids. The CDR3 DNA follows: TGTGCCAGCAGCTTAGGTAGGACAGGGGGCTACGAGCAGTACTTC. It encodes CASSLGRTGGYEQYF.

The rearrangement joins TRBV7-9 to TRBJ1-1, with 12 bases matching TRBD1. Germline loops: CDR1 SEHNR, CDR2 FQNEAQ (reference sequence). Unmatched junction bases numbered 11, after V lost 2 bases and J lost 1 base. CDR3 size: 19 residues. As DNA, the CDR3 is TGTGCCAGCAGCTTATCGGGGACAGGGGGCCCCGCCGGGAACACTGAAGCTTTCTTT. Protein: CASSLSGTGGPAGNTEAFF. The full variable domain, with the rest looked up from reference TRBV7-9 and TRBJ1-1, is DTGVSQNPRHKITKRGQNVTFRCDPISEHNRLYWYRQTLGQGPEFLTYFQNEAQLEKSRLLSDRFSAERPKGSFSTLEIQRTEQGDSAMYLCASSLSGTGGPAGNTEAFFGQGTRLTVV.

V is TRBV4-1 and J is TRBJ2-7; 8 bases are a match to TRBD1. The CDR3 is 19 amino acids. V dropped 0 bases and J dropped 6; count of bases not matched to a gene: 19. Germline CDR1 MGHRA, CDR2 YSYEKL. For the CDR3, the DNA is TGCGCCAGCAGCCAAGACAGCGGAGACTTAGGACAGGGCCCCCTCGAGCAGTACTTC. Residues: CASSQDSGDLGQGPLEQYF.

V gene TRBV4-1 combines with J gene TRBJ2-5, with 9 positions matching TRBD1. CDR1 MGHRA and CDR2 YSYEKL come from the germline V gene. CDR3 length: 16 residues. V was pared by 2 bases and J by 4 bases, with 8 bases of the junction left unmatched. The CDR3 bases are TGCGCCAGCAGCCAACAACCGGGACAGGGTGGAGAGACCCAGTACTTC. The encoded protein is CASSQQPGQGGETQYF.

The chain combines TRBV2 with TRBJ2-6, with TRBD2 as a possible D gene (5 bases). The CDR3 totals 14 residues. Per the germline V gene, CDR1 is SNHLY and CDR2 is FYNNEI. V dropped 7 bases and J dropped 2 bases, with 9 bases sitting between them. The CDR3 is CASKNGAGANVLTF. CDR3 nucleotide sequence: TGTGCCAGCAAAAACGGGGCTGGGGCCAACGTCCTGACTTTC.

Only one count was recorded for this clone. V and J are TRBV7-3 and TRBJ2-3; 12 bases line up with TRBD2. V lost 5 bases to trimming and J lost 5 bases; unmatched junction nucleotides: 5. The CDR3 covers 15 residues. Germline-derived CDR1 and CDR2 are SGHTA and FQGTGA. CDR3 coding DNA: TGTGCCAGCAGCCCTAGCGGGGGGGTTGTAGATACGCAGTATTTT. As protein: CASSPSGGVVDTQYF. The full variable domain, rest sourced from reference TRBV7-3 and TRBJ2-3, is GAGVSQTPSNKVTEKGKYVELRCDPISGHTALYWYRQSLGQGPEFLIYFQGTGAADDSGLPNDRFFAVRPEGSVSTLKIQRTERGDSAVYLCASSPSGGVVDTQYFGPGTRLTVL.